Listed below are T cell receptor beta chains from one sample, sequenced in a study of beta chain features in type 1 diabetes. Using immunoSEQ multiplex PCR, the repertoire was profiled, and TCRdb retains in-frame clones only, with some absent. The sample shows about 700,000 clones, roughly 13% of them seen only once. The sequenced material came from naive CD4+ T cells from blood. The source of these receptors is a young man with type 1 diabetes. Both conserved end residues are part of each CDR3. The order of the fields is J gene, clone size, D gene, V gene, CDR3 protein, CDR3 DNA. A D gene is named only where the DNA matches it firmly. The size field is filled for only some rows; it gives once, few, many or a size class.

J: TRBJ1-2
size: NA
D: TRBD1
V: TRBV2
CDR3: CASSGQGDYGYTF
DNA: TGTGCCAGCAGCGGACAGGGCGACTATGGCTACACCTTC

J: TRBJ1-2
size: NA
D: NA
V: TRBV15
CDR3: CATSRGQLQRGYTF
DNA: TGTGCCACCAGCAGAGGACAGCTTCAGCGGGGCTACACCTTC

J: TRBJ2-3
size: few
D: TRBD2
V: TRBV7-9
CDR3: CASRRLAGEGDTQYF
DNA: TGTGCCAGCAGACGACTAGCCGGTGAGGGGGATACGCAGTATTTT

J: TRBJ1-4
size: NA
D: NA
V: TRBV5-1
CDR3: CASSLRLGTDEKLFF
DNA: TGCGCCAGCAGCTTGCGTCTGGGAACGGATGAAAAACTGTTTTTT

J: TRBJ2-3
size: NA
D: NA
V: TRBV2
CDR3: CASSLEGGGADTQYF
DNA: TGTGCCAGCAGTCTTGAGGGGGGAGGGGCAGATACGCAGTATTTT

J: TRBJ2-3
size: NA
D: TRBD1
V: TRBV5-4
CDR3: CASTGQGRSDTQYF
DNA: TGTGCCAGCACCGGACAGGGGAGGTCAGATACGCAGTATTTT

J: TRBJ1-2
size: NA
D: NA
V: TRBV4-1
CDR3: CASSPLYLGVGGYTF
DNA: TGCGCCAGCAGCCCGCTCTATCTCGGGGTTGGTGGCTACACCTTC

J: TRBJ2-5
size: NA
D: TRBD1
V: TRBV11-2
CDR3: CASSLSTGGETQYF
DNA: TGTGCCAGCAGCTTAAGTACAGGGGGAGAGACCCAGTACTTC

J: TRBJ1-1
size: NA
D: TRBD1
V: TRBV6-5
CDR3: CASSFQIQGGTEAFF
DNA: TGTGCCAGCAGTTTCCAGATCCAGGGGGGTACTGAAGCTTTCTTT

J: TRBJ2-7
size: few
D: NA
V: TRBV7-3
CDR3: CASSPGAGNYEQYF
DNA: TGTGCCAGCAGCCCGGGGGCAGGGAATTACGAGCAGTACTTC

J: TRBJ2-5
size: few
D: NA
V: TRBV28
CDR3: CASSLGNFGTQYF
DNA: TGTGCCAGCAGTTTAGGGAATTTTGGGACCCAGTACTTC

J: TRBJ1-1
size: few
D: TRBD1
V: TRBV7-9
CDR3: CASSLATGMSTEAFF
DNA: TGTGCCAGCAGCTTAGCGACAGGGATGAGCACTGAAGCTTTCTTT

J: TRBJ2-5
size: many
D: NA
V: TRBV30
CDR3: CAWSVANQETQYF
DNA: TGTGCCTGGAGTGTGGCGAACCAAGAGACCCAGTACTTC

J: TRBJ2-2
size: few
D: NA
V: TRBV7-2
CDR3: CASSLWRGNTGELFF
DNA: TGTGCCAGCAGCTTATGGCGGGGGAACACCGGGGAGCTGTTTTTT

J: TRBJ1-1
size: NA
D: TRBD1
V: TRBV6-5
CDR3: CASSLSTGMSTEAFF
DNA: TGTGCCAGCAGTTTATCGACAGGGATGAGTACTGAAGCTTTCTTT

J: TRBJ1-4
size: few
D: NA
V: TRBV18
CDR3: CASSPGGSANEKLFF
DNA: TGTGCCAGCTCACCAGGAGGTTCGGCTAATGAAAAACTGTTTTTT

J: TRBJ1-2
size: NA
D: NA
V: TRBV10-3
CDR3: CAISEEDSPFRGYTF
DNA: TGTGCCATCAGTGAGGAGGACAGCCCCTTTCGGGGCTACACCTTC

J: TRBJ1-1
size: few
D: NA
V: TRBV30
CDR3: CAWTAELVTEAFF
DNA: TGTGCCTGGACGGCGGAGCTGGTCACTGAAGCTTTCTTT

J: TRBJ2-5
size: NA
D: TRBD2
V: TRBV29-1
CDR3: CSLGLAGVGETQYF
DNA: TGCAGCCTTGGACTAGCGGGGGTCGGGGAGACCCAGTACTTC

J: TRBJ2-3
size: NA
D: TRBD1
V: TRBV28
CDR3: CASRGDRGPSTDTQYF
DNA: TGTGCCAGCAGGGGGGACAGGGGGCCAAGCACAGATACGCAGTATTTT

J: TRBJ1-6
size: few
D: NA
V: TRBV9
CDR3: CASSVAQSSYNSPLHF
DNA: TGTGCCAGCAGCGTAGCTCAGAGCTCCTATAATTCACCCCTCCACTTT

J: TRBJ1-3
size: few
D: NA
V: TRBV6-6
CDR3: CASSFREISGNTIYF
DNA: TGTGCCAGCAGTTTCCGAGAGATCTCTGGAAACACCATATATTTT

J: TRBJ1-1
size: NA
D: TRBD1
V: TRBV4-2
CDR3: CASSGQGGTEAFF
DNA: TGTGCCAGCAGCGGGCAGGGGGGCACTGAAGCTTTCTTT

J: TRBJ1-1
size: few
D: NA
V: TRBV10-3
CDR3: CAIRRSNGPEAFF
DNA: TGTGCCATCAGGAGATCCAATGGACCTGAAGCTTTCTTT

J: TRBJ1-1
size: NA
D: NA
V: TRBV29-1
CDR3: CSGGGGTEAFF
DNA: TGCAGCGGGGGCGGAGGGACTGAAGCTTTCTTT

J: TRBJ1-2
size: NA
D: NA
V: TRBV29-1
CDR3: CSVAQGLFDRGYTF
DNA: TGCAGCGTTGCACAGGGTCTCTTCGACCGCGGCTACACCTTC

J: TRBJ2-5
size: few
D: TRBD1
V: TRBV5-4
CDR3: CASSSQGTKETQYF
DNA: TGTGCCAGCAGCTCACAGGGGACAAAAGAGACCCAGTACTTC

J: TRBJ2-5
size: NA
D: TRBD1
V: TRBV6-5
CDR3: CASSNRGWYQETQYF
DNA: TGTGCCAGCAGTAACAGGGGTTGGTACCAAGAGACCCAGTACTTC

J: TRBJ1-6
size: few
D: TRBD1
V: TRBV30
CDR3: CAWSLQGALNSPLHF
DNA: TGTGCCTGGAGTTTACAGGGGGCTCTGAATTCACCCCTCCACTTT

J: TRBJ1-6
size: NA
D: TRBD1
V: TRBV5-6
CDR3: CASSLGQGLRSPLHF
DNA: TGTGCCAGCAGCTTGGGACAGGGCTTGCGCTCACCCCTCCACTTT

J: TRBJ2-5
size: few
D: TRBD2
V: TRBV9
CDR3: CASSRVTSVRETQYF
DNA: TGTGCCAGCAGCCGCGTTACTAGCGTTCGGGAGACCCAGTACTTC

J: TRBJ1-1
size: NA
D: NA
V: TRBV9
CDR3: CASSVEGDGEAFF
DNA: TGTGCCAGCAGCGTAGAGGGGGACGGTGAAGCTTTCTTT

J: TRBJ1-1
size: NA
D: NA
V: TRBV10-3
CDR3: CAISEQGSVAEAFF
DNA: TGTGCCATCAGTGAGCAGGGTTCGGTCGCTGAAGCTTTCTTT

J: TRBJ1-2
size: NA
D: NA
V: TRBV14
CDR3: CASSQSGGVYGYTF
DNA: TGTGCCAGCAGCCAATCGGGCGGAGTTTATGGCTACACCTTC

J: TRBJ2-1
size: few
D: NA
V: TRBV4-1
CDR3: CASSQVRNEQFF
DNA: TGCGCCAGCAGCCAAGTACGGAATGAGCAGTTCTTC

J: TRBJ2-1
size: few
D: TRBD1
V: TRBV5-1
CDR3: CASSALETGSPEQFF
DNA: TGCGCCAGCAGCGCCTTAGAGACAGGGAGTCCTGAGCAGTTCTTC

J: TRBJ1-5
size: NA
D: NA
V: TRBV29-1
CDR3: CSVGRDSNQPQHF
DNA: TGCAGCGTTGGCCGGGACAGCAATCAGCCCCAGCATTTT

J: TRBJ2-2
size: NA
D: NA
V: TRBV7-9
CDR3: CASSLGQTTGELFF
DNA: TGTGCCAGCAGCTTAGGGCAGACCACCGGGGAGCTGTTTTTT

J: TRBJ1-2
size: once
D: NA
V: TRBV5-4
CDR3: CASSLLGAGASGYTF
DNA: TGTGCCAGCAGCTTGTTGGGGGCAGGGGCGAGCGGCTACACCTTC

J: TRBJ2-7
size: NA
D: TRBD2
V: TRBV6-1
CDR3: CASSVEAYGAGGPAYEQYF
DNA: TGTGCCAGCAGTGTCGAAGCGTACGGAGCGGGGGGCCCTGCCTACGAGCAGTACTTC

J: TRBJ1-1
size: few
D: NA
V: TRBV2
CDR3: CASRAGIWETEAFF
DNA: TGTGCCAGCAGAGCAGGGATCTGGGAGACTGAAGCTTTCTTT

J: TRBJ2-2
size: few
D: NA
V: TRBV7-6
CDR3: CASSSPGVTGELFF
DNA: TGTGCCAGCAGCTCCCCCGGGGTCACCGGGGAGCTGTTTTTT

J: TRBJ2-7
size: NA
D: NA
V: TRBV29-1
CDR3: CSVGLGPYEQYF
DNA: TGCAGCGTTGGTTTGGGTCCGTACGAGCAGTACTTC

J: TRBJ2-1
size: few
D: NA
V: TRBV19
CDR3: CATTAGVGGRNEQFF
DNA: TGTGCCACCACCGCTGGCGTTGGGGGCCGAAATGAGCAGTTCTTC

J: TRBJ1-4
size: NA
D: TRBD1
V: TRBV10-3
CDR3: CAISKDRGADEKLFF
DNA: TGTGCCATCAGTAAAGACAGGGGCGCGGATGAAAAACTGTTTTTT

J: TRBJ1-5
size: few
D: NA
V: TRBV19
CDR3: CASSIERGNQPQHF
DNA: TGTGCCAGTAGTATCGAGAGGGGGAATCAGCCCCAGCATTTT

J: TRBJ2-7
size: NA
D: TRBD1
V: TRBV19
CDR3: CASSKTRQGPYEQYF
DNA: TGTGCCAGTAGTAAGACGCGACAGGGGCCCTACGAGCAGTACTTC

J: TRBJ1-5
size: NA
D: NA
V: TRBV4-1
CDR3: CASSQDHQGSQPQHF
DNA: TGCGCCAGCAGCCAAGATCACCAGGGTAGTCAGCCCCAGCATTTT

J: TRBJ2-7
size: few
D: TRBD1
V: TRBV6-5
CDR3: CASSYSSAGGGEQYF
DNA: TGTGCCAGCAGTTATTCGAGCGCAGGGGGTGGCGAGCAGTACTTC

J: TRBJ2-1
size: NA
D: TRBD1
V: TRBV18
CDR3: CASSPPGQGEQFF
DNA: TGTGCCAGCTCACCACCCGGACAGGGCGAGCAGTTCTTC

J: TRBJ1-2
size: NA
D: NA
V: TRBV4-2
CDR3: CASSQAGTYGYTF
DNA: TGTGCCAGCAGCCAGGCAGGGACCTATGGCTACACCTTC

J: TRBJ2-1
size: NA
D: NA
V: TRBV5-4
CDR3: CASSLGGASSPYNEQFF
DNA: TGTGCCAGCAGCTTGGGAGGGGCCTCTTCTCCCTACAATGAGCAGTTCTTC

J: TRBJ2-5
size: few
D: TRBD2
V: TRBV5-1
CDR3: CASSLLAGAETQYF
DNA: TGCGCCAGCAGCCTACTAGCGGGGGCAGAGACCCAGTACTTC